This TCR beta chain is from a study of OX40 agonist ivuxolimab in advanced cancers. The wider study: A mean age of around 63 years, range roughly 20 to 90, was recorded, and 82.7% were male.

Individuals having autoimmune disease history or systemic immunosuppression were not enrolled. CDR1 is MDHEN and CDR2 is SYDVKM in the germline V gene. The V end was cut by 3 bases, the J end by 8 bases, with 10 bases between. The CDR3 spans 12 residues. TCRdb's table, derived via immunoSEQ multiplex PCR, lists solely in-frame clones and lacks some. The top ten clones hold 0.4% to 0.65% of a sample with tens of thousands of clones, 85% to 90% of them seen once. This rearrangement joins TRBV28 to TRBJ1-1, with D possibly matching TRBD1 (5 bases). The source is an adult with an advanced solid tumor such as melanoma, head and neck, liver or kidney cancer. The sequencing used CD4+ or CD8+ T cells sorted from blood, collected in a trial of the OX40 agonist ivuxolimab. The DNA of the CDR3 is TGTGCCAGCAGTTTTAGAGGGGCGGAAGCTTTCTTT. This gives the protein CASSFRGAEAFF.